Sequencing of this T cell receptor (beta chain) was carried out in a study of T cell responses to AZD1222 COVID-19 vaccine. TCRdb's table, derived via immunoSEQ multiplex PCR, lists solely in-frame clones and lacks some. Of 100,000 to 150,000 clones listed, roughly 91% are singletons. This clone was observed a single time. Between the trimmed V and J ends, which lost 2 bases and 6 bases, there was a span of 5 bases. Looked up from germline, CDR1 is LGHDT and CDR2 is YNNKEL (reference sequence). The CDR3 has 11 amino acids. Sample: peripheral blood, taken 28 days after the second AZD1222 dose. J is TRBJ2-7 and V is TRBV3-1 (or the pseudogene TRBV3-2), with D unresolved. The source of this sequence is an adult who received the AZD1222 COVID-19 vaccine. CDR3 DNA: TGTGCCAGCAGCCAACAAGCCGAGCAGTACTTC. Protein sequence: CASSQQAEQYF.